These T cell receptor beta chains were read from a single sample in a study of T cells in Graves' hyperthyroidism and ophthalmopathy. TCRdb re-analysed the multiplex PCR reads in MiXCR, keeping a single row per CDR3 protein. Of hundreds of thousands of distinct CDR3 sequences listed, 13% to 15% are singletons. Sequenced sample: blood. The source of these receptors is a woman under 30 with Graves' hyperthyroidism. The CDR3 runs from the conserved cysteine through the conserved F or W. D genes are given only for firm matches. Clone size appears in some rows only: once, few, many, or a class for an expanded clone.

j_gene: TRBJ2-1; v_gene: TRBV7-9; d_gene: -; abundance: many; CDR3aa: CASSPGGYEQFF; CDR3nt: TGTGCCAGCAGCCCCGGTGGGTATGAGCAGTTCTTC
j_gene: TRBJ1-1; v_gene: TRBV7-9; d_gene: -; abundance: few; CDR3aa: CASSLAKDGDKAFF; CDR3nt: TGTGCCAGCAGCTTAGCCAAAGATGGGGACAAAGCTTTCTTT
j_gene: TRBJ2-7; v_gene: TRBV11-2; d_gene: TRBD1; abundance: many; CDR3aa: CASSLEPGGYEQYF; CDR3nt: TGTGCCAGCAGCTTAGAACCAGGGGGATACGAGCAGTACTTC
j_gene: TRBJ2-5; v_gene: TRBV30; d_gene: TRBD2; abundance: many; CDR3aa: CAWTDWREDFGETQYF; CDR3nt: TGTGCCTGGACGGATTGGCGGGAGGACTTTGGGGAGACCCAGTACTTC
j_gene: TRBJ2-6; v_gene: TRBV5-1; d_gene: TRBD1; abundance: few; CDR3aa: CASSSDRGNVLTF; CDR3nt: TGCGCCAGCAGCTCGGACAGGGGGAACGTCCTGACTTTC
j_gene: TRBJ2-3; v_gene: TRBV7-9; d_gene: TRBD1; abundance: many; CDR3aa: CASSLGDRLTDTQYF; CDR3nt: TGTGCCAGCAGCTTAGGGGACAGGCTGACAGATACGCAGTATTTT
j_gene: TRBJ2-2; v_gene: TRBV27; d_gene: TRBD1; abundance: -; CDR3aa: CASSFLGQGIGGELFF; CDR3nt: TGTGCCAGCAGTTTTTTGGGACAGGGGATTGGCGGGGAGCTGTTTTTT
j_gene: TRBJ2-7; v_gene: TRBV20-1; d_gene: TRBD2; abundance: -; CDR3aa: CSARDPTGTSGAHEQYF; CDR3nt: TGCAGTGCTAGAGACCCAACGGGGACGAGCGGGGCCCACGAGCAGTACTTC
j_gene: TRBJ2-7; v_gene: TRBV11-1; d_gene: -; abundance: many; CDR3aa: CASSFDRPYEQYF; CDR3nt: TGTGCCAGCAGCTTTGACCGACCCTACGAGCAGTACTTC
j_gene: TRBJ2-3; v_gene: TRBV20-1; d_gene: TRBD2; abundance: many; CDR3aa: CSAGARGRAGDTQYF; CDR3nt: TGCAGTGCTGGTGCTCGCGGGAGGGCCGGGGATACGCAGTATTTT
j_gene: TRBJ2-7; v_gene: TRBV18; d_gene: -; abundance: many; CDR3aa: CASSPQGQTTNYEQYF; CDR3nt: TGTGCCAGCTCACCCCAAGGACAAACCACCAACTACGAGCAGTACTTC
j_gene: TRBJ2-2; v_gene: TRBV29-1; d_gene: TRBD1; abundance: few; CDR3aa: CSVEGGPNTGELFF; CDR3nt: TGCAGCGTAGAAGGGGGCCCGAACACCGGGGAGCTGTTTTTT
j_gene: TRBJ1-3; v_gene: TRBV30; d_gene: -; abundance: -; CDR3aa: CAWSKGVTGNTIYF; CDR3nt: TGTGCCTGGAGTAAGGGGGTAACTGGAAACACCATATATTTT
j_gene: TRBJ2-1; v_gene: TRBV19; d_gene: TRBD2; abundance: few; CDR3aa: CASSGTSGRPNEQFF; CDR3nt: TGTGCCAGTAGTGGGACTAGCGGGAGACCCAATGAGCAGTTCTTC
j_gene: TRBJ2-1; v_gene: TRBV4-3; d_gene: -; abundance: many; CDR3aa: CASSQDLGHNEQFF; CDR3nt: TGCGCCAGCAGCCAAGATCTTGGGCACAATGAGCAGTTCTTC
j_gene: TRBJ2-7; v_gene: TRBV11-1; d_gene: TRBD2; abundance: -; CDR3aa: CASSFLAGALYNEQYF; CDR3nt: TGTGCCAGCAGCTTTCTAGCGGGAGCTCTGTACAATGAGCAGTACTTC
j_gene: TRBJ2-7; v_gene: TRBV7-9; d_gene: -; abundance: many; CDR3aa: CASSSRGPSSYEQYF; CDR3nt: TGTGCCAGCAGCTCCCGGGGGCCCTCATCCTACGAGCAGTACTTC
j_gene: TRBJ2-1; v_gene: TRBV9; d_gene: TRBD2; abundance: few; CDR3aa: CASSVGPAGGSVPYNEQFF; CDR3nt: TGTGCCAGCAGCGTAGGCCCAGCGGGAGGGTCCGTCCCCTACAATGAGCAGTTCTTC
j_gene: TRBJ2-1; v_gene: TRBV20-1; d_gene: TRBD1; abundance: few; CDR3aa: CSATVDRVVRTNEQFF; CDR3nt: TGCAGTGCGACCGTGGACAGGGTCGTCCGAACCAATGAGCAGTTCTTC
j_gene: TRBJ1-2; v_gene: TRBV28; d_gene: -; abundance: once; CDR3aa: CASSLFPGQGFNTF; CDR3nt: TGTGCCAGCAGTTTATTTCCGGGGCAGGGTTTTAACACCTTC
j_gene: TRBJ2-5; v_gene: TRBV3-1; d_gene: -; abundance: -; CDR3aa: CASSQDAGAYQETQYF; CDR3nt: TGTGCCAGCAGCCAAGATGCCGGAGCGTACCAAGAGACCCAGTACTTC
j_gene: TRBJ2-1; v_gene: TRBV25-1; d_gene: -; abundance: few; CDR3aa: CASTSGSPYNEQFF; CDR3nt: TGTGCCAGCACCTCCGGGTCGCCCTACAATGAGCAGTTCTTC